This paragraph covers one T cell receptor (beta chain) sequence. This sample was included in a study of blood T cell repertoires in COVID-19. Study in general: The samples span acute and convalescent COVID-19 from the United States, Italy and Spain. The analysed material was cDNA or gDNA that came from T cells, B-cell-depleted T cells, or PBMCs.

Authors' analysis steps: For nucleated cells, counts were estimated from reference gene primer amplification. Produced via immunoSEQ multiplex PCR; TCRdb's table is partial and in-frame only. V, J and clone size derive from that table, while D and trimming were established from the DNA sequence. The sample lists 150,000 to 200,000 clones; around 85% were seen once. Sequences were obtained from peripheral blood. This receptor was obtained from a man between 60 and 75 years old with active or convalescent COVID-19.

CDR3 residues: CAISERDSGGDTQYF. The CDR3 region has the DNA TGTGCCATCAGTGAGCGGGACTCTGGTGGAGATACGCAGTATTTT. The chain links TRBV10-3 to TRBJ2-3; D is possibly TRBD2 (6 bases). The CDR3 runs to 15 residues. The V end lost 2 bases, the J end lost 5 bases, and 14 bases lay between the germline ends. Germline CDR1 reads ENHRY; CDR2 reads SYGVKD.